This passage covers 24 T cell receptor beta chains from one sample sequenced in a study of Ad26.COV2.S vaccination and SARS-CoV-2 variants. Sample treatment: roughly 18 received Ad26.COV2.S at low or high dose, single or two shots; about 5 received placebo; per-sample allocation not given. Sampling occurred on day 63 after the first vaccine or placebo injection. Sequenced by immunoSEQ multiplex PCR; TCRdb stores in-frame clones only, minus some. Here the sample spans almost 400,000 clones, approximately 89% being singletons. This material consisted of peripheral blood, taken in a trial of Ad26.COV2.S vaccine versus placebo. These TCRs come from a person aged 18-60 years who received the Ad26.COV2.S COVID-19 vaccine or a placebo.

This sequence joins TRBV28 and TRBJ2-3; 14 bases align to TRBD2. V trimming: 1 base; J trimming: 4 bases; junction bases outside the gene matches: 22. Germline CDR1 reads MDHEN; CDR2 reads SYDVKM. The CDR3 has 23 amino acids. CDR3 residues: CASSLSPPHALRLAGGPPDTQYF. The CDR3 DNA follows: TGTGCCAGCAGTTTATCCCCCCCCCACGCTCTAAGACTAGCGGGAGGGCCCCCAGATACGCAGTATTTT.

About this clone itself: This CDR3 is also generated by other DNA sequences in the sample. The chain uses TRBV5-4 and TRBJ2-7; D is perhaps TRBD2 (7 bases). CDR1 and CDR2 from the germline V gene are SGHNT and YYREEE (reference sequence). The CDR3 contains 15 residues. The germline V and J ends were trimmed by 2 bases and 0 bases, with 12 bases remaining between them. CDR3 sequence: CASSLGGGSSYEQYF. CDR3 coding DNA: TGTGCCAGCAGCTTAGGGGGAGGGTCCTCCTACGAGCAGTACTTC.

Here the CDR3 reads CASSSLGAVNTQYF. Here the CDR3 DNA reads TGTGCCAGCAGCTCACTTGGGGCGGTCAATACGCAGTATTTT. J is TRBJ2-3 and V is TRBV28; possible D gene TRBD1, 5 bases. This CDR3 region has 14 residues. Deletions cut 6 bases from V and 7 bases from J, with 17 bases between. CDR1 is MDHEN and CDR2 is SYDVKM in the germline V gene.

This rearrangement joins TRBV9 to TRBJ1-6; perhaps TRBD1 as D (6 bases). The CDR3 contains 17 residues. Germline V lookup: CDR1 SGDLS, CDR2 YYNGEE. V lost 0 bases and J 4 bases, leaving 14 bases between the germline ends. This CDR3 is CASSVAAGDQYNSPLHF. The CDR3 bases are TGTGCCAGCAGCGTAGCGGCAGGGGACCAATATAATTCACCCCTCCACTTT. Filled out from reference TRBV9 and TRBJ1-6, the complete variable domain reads DSGVTQTPKHLITATGQRVTLRCSPRSGDLSVYWYQQSLDQGLQFLIQYYNGEERAKGNILERFSAQQFPDLHSELNLSSLELGDSALYFCASSVAAGDQYNSPLHFGNGTRLTVT.

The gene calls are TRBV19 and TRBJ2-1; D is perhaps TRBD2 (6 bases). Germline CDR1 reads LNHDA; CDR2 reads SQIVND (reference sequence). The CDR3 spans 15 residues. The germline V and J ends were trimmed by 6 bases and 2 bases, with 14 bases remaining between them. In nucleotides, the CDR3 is TGTGCCAGTAGCATAAGCGGGCATACCTACAATGAGCAGTTCTTC. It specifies CASSISGHTYNEQFF.

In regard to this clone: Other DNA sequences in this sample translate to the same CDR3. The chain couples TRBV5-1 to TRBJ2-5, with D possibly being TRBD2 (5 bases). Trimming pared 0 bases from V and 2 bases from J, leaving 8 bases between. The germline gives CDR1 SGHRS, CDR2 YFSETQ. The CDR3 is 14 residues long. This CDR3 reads CASSLGGGQETQYF. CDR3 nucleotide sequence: TGCGCCAGCAGCTTGGGTGGAGGTCAAGAGACCCAGTACTTC.

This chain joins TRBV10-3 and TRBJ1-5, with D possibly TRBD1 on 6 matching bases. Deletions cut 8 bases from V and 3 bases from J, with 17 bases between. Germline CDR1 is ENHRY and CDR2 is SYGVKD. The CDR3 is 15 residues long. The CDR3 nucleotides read TGTGCCATCTCCAACCCGGGACAAGACAATCAGCCCCAGCATTTT. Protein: CAISNPGQDNQPQHF.

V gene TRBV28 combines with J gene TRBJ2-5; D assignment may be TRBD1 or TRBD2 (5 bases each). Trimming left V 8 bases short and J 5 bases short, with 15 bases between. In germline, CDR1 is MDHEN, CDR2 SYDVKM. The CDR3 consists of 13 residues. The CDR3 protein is CASLEGRRETQYF. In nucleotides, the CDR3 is TGTGCCAGCCTCGAGGGGCGGCGGGAGACCCAGTACTTC.

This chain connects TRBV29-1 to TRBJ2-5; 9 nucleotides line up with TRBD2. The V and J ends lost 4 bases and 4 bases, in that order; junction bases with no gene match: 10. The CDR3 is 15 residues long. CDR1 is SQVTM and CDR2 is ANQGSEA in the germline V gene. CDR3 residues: CSVALASGISETQYF. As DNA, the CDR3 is TGCAGCGTTGCCTTGGCTAGCGGGATTTCAGAGACCCAGTACTTC.

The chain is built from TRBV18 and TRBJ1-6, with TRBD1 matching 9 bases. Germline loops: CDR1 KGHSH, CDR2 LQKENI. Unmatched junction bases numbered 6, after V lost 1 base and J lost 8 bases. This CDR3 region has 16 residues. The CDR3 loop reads CASSPLPGQGDSPLHF. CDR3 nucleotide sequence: TGTGCCAGCTCACCACTCCCGGGACAGGGTGATTCACCCCTCCACTTT. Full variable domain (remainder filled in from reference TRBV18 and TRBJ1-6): NAGVMQNPRHLVRRRGQEARLRCSPMKGHSHVYWYRQLPEEGLKFMVYLQKENIIDESGMPKERFSAEFPKEGPSILRIQQVVRGDSAAYFCASSPLPGQGDSPLHFGNGTRLTVT.

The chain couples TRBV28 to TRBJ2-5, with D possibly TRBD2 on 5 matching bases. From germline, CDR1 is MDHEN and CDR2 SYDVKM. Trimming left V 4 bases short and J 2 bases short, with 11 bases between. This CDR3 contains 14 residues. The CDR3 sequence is CASSSQAGQETQYF. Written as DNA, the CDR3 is TGTGCCAGCAGTTCCCAGGCGGGTCAAGAGACCCAGTACTTC. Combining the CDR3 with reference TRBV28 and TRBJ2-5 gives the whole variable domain DVKVTQSSRYLVKRTGEKVFLECVQDMDHENMFWYRQDPGLGLRLIYFSYDVKMKEKGDIPEGYSVSREKKERFSLILESASTNQTSMYLCASSSQAGQETQYFGPGTRLLVL.

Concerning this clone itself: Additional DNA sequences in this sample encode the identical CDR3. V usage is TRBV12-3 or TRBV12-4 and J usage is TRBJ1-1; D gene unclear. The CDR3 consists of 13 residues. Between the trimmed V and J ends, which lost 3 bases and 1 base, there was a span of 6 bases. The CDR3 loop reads CASSFGQNTEAFF. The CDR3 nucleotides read TGTGCCAGCAGTTTTGGCCAGAACACTGAAGCTTTCTTT.

The CDR3 protein is CATSDGGRAFF. Written as DNA, the CDR3 is TGTGCCACCAGTGATGGGGGTCGGGCTTTCTTT. V usage is TRBV24-1 and J usage is TRBJ1-1; D might be TRBD1 (5 bases). V was pared by 3 bases and J by 11 bases, with 9 bases between. The CDR3 is 11 residues long. Germline CDR1 and CDR2: KGHDR and SFDVKD.

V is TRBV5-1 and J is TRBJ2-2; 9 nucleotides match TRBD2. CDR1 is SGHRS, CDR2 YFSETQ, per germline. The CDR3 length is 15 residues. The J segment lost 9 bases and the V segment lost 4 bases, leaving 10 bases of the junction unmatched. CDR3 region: CASSPESLAGRELFF. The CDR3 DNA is TGCGCCAGCAGCCCCGAATCCCTAGCGGGAAGGGAGCTGTTTTTT.

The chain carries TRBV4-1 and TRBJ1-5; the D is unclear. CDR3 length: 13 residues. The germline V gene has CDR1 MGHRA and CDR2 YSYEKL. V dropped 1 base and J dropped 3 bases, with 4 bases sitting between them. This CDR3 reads CASSQGANQPQHF. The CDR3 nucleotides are TGCGCCAGCAGCCAAGGCGCCAATCAGCCCCAGCATTTT.

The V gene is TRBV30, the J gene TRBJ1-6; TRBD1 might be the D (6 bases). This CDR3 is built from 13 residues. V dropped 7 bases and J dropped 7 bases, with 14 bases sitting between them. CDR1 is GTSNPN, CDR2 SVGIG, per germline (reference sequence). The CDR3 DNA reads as TGTGCCTCCTCAAGACAGGAGAATTCACCCCTCCACTTT. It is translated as CASSRQENSPLHF. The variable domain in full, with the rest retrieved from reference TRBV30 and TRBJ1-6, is SQTIHQWPATLVQPVGSPLSLECTVEGTSNPNLYWYRQAAGRGLQLLFYSVGIGQISSEVPQNLSASRPQDRQFILSSKKLLLSDSGFYLCASSRQENSPLHFGNGTRLTVT.

The CDR3: CASSKGGRQDQPQHF. CDR3 nucleotide sequence: TGTGCCAGTAGTAAGGGGGGGCGACAGGATCAGCCCCAGCATTTT. The J gene is TRBJ1-5, the V gene TRBV19; a possible D gene is TRBD1 (6 bases). CDR1 and CDR2 from the germline V gene are LNHDA and SQIVND (reference sequence). V was cut by 4 bases and J by 5 bases, with 15 bases left in between. This CDR3 has 15 residues.

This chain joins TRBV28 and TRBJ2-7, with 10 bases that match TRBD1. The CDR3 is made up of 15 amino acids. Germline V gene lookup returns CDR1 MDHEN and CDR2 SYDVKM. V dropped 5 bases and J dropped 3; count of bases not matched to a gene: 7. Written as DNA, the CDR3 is TGTGCCAGCAGTCAAGGACAGGGGGACCTCTACGAGCAGTACTTC. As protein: CASSQGQGDLYEQYF.

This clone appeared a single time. The CDR3 region has the DNA TGTGCCAGCAGCCGCGGACTAGCGGGGACCTACGAGCAGTACTTC. This codes for CASSRGLAGTYEQYF. This chain joins TRBV3-1 (or the pseudogene TRBV3-2) and TRBJ2-7; 12 nucleotides agree with TRBD2. CDR1 is LGHDT and CDR2 is YNNKEL in the germline V gene (reference sequence). This CDR3 comprises 15 residues. With 4 bases clipped from V and 2 bases from J, the junction kept 3 bases outside the gene matches.

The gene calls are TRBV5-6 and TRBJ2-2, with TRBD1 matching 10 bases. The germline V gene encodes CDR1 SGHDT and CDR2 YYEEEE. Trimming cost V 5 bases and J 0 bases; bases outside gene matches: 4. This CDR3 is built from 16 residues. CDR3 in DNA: TGTGCCAGCAGAGGCGGACAGGGGGCGAACACCGGGGAGCTGTTTTTT. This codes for CASRGGQGANTGELFF.

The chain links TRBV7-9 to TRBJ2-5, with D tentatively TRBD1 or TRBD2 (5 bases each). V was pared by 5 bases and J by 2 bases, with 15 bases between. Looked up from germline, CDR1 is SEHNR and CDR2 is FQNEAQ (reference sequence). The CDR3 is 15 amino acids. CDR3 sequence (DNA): TGTGCCAGCAGCCCAGGGACGGTCCGTCAAGAGACCCAGTACTTC. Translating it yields CASSPGTVRQETQYF.

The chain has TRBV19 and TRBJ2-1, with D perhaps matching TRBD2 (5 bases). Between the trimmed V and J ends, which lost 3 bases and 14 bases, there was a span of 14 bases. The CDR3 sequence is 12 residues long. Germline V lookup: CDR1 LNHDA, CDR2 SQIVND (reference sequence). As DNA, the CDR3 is TGTGCCAGTAGTATCCAAGATAGCGTAAAGTTCTTC. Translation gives CASSIQDSVKFF.

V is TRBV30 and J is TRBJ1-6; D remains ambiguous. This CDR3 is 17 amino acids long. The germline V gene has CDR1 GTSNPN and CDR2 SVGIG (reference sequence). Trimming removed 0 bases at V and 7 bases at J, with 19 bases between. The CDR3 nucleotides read TGTGCCTGGAGTGTAGTATCGATGCTGGCAGAGAATTCACCCCTCCACTTT. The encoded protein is CAWSVVSMLAENSPLHF.

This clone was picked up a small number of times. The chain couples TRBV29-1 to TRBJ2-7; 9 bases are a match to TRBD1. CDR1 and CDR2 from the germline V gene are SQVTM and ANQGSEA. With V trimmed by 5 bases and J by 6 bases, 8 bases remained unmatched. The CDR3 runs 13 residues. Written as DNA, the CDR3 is TGCAGCGTTTTCCCCGGGACAGGGCCCGAGCAGTACTTC. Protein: CSVFPGTGPEQYF.